This TCR beta chain was recorded in a study of blood T cell repertoires in COVID-19. Looking at the study overall: Sources were T cells, B-cell-depleted T cells, or PBMCs; the material itself was cDNA or gDNA.

There are 15 residues in the CDR3. Germline assignment: CDR1 SEHNR and CDR2 FQNEAQ (reference sequence). J gave up 3 bases and V 1 base, and 6 bases lay outside the gene matches. Only in-frame clones appear in the TCRdb table, and some are missing; sequencing was by immunoSEQ multiplex PCR. Found here are under 60,000 clones, roughly 87% of them singletons; the top ten hold roughly a tenth. The sample was peripheral blood. The V gene is TRBV7-9, the J gene TRBJ2-7; 7 bases align to TRBD1. The sequence was collected from a human donor with acute or convalescent COVID-19. The donor label of this sample is uncertain. CDR3 loop: CASSLGGPGGYEQYF. Written as DNA, the CDR3 is TGTGCCAGCAGCTTAGGCGGACCAGGGGGCTACGAGCAGTACTTC.